The sample holds one count of the clone carrying this T cell receptor beta chain. What it recognizes is unknown. These data originate in a study of cytomegalovirus exposure and HLA in healthy donors. The germline gives CDR1 GTSNPN, CDR2 SVGIG (reference sequence). The V gene lost 2 bases and the J gene lost 0 bases, with 10 bases spanning the gap. This CDR3 spans 14 amino acids. Here immunoSEQ multiplex PCR was the method, and the copy in TCRdb shows in-frame clones only, minus some. The data contain approximately 200,000 clones, 85% to 95% of them singletons. General study points: CMV antigen specificity of three CMV-associated chains was confirmed in vitro.

The chain is built from TRBV30 and TRBJ1-1; D is unclear. Sequencing was performed on PBMCs. The clonotype was recovered from a young woman in good health and CMV-seronegative. CDR3: CAWSWVGMNTEAFF. CDR3 DNA sequence: TGTGCCTGGAGTTGGGTCGGGATGAACACTGAAGCTTTCTTT.